This T cell receptor beta chain was documented in a study of monozygotic twins with inflammatory bowel disease. The template was total RNA from whole blood, with no T cell sorting. Germline V gene sequence: CDR1 DFQATT, CDR2 SNEGSKA (reference sequence). The CDR3 is 14 amino acids. Making cDNA involved eight separate reactions per sample. No DNA is given; TCRdb re-called the 5' RACE reads and lists each CDR3 protein once. Its table lists approximately 120,000 distinct CDR3 sequences. The chain uses TRBV20-1 and TRBJ2-7. Sequencing was performed on blood. This receptor was identified in a human donor with ulcerative colitis or Crohn's disease, or a healthy co-twin of an affected twin (not recorded which). The CDR3 is CSARLVGRSYEQYF.